This T cell receptor (beta chain) was captured in a study of blood T cell dynamics during melanoma immunotherapy. The study, taken as a whole, reports: At W3, later disease-control patients showed bifurcated PBMC repertoire changes, unlike progressors. Whether repertoire-driving clones were melanoma-specific could not be determined.

Turning to this clone: Its antigen is unknown.

Each bulk PBMC sample had approximately 0.35 ug DNA loaded. TCRdb's table, derived via immunoSEQ multiplex PCR, lists solely in-frame clones and lacks some. The sample includes fewer than 13,000 clones, 80% to 90% seen only once; the top ten take about 6.9%. Germline V gene sequence: CDR1 SGHDT, CDR2 YYEEEE. Trimming stripped 7 bases from V and 0 bases from J, with 16 bases between. The CDR3 extends over 15 amino acids. The time point was: week 3, after first cycle of checkpoint inhibitor. Disease control meant complete response, partial response or stable disease at 12 weeks. This sequence was found in a human donor with melanoma. The chain recombines TRBV5-6 with TRBJ1-1, with D possibly being TRBD1 (5 bases). Sequenced material: blood, taken from a patient treated with checkpoint blockade. CDR3 amino acids: CASGDSSSMNTEAFF. The CDR3 region has the DNA TGTGCCAGCGGAGACAGTTCTAGCATGAACACTGAAGCTTTCTTT. The complete variable domain, with remaining parts taken from reference TRBV5-6 and TRBJ1-1, reads DAGVTQSPTHLIKTRGQQVTLRCSPKSGHDTVSWYQQALGQGPQFIFQYYEEEERQRGNFPDRFSGHQFPNYSSELNVNALLLGDSALYLCASGDSSSMNTEAFFGQGTRLTVV.